This record concerns one TCR beta chain sequence. Its cognate antigen is unknown. The data are from a study of monozygotic twins with inflammatory bowel disease. Study-level points and caveats: Concordant and discordant twins showed no difference in repertoire similarity, possibly from limited power.

The CDR3 sequence is 15 residues long. TCRdb processed the 5' RACE reads again and assigns one entry to each CDR3 protein, with no DNA. The table lists some 200,000 distinct CDR3 sequences, with around 7.7% in the top ten. This clonotype originated in a human donor with ulcerative colitis or Crohn's disease, or a healthy co-twin of an affected twin (not recorded which). The chain carries TRBV12-3 or TRBV12-4 and TRBJ2-1; lacking DNA, the TRBD2 call made by TCRdb goes unchecked. The sample taken for sequencing was blood. The CDR3: CASSHSTRTSNEQFF.